This T cell receptor beta chain was retrieved from a study of shared clonotypes between healthy human individuals. Trimming took off 5 bases at V and 0 bases at J, with 12 bases between the two ends. The CDR3 runs to 15 residues. The germline CDR1 and CDR2 sequences are SEHNR and FQNEAQ (reference sequence). Points on this clone: Its target is not known.

Clones were sequenced by immunoSEQ multiplex PCR, and TCRdb holds only the in-frame ones, with some missing. The data contain about 2,200,000 clones, around 93% of them singletons. The naive CD8 population came from CD45RO-negative cells selected for CCR7, without terminally differentiated effector memory CD45RA+ cells. General study findings and limits: Naive subsets, compared against memory subsets, generally had larger estimated richness values. Among donors, sharing of clonotypes was expected to be affected by sequencing depth.

The chain has TRBV7-9 and TRBJ2-3; D is perhaps TRBD1 (6 bases). The sequencing input was naive CD8+ T cells from PBMCs. This sequence originates from a young man in good health. Some clones in this sample may be carry-over from other donors' samples. The CDR3 nucleotides read TGTGCCAGCAGCAAAAGGACAGCTAGCACAGATACGCAGTATTTT. It is translated as CASSKRTASTDTQYF.